The 22 T cell receptor beta chains given below trace back to one sample, sequenced in a study of PD-1 blockade in classical Hodgkin lymphoma. Sequencing used immunoSEQ multiplex PCR; TCRdb keeps in-frame clones, though not all of them. The sample consists of about 22,000 clones, 70% to 85% of them appearing once. Time point reported: cycle 4 day 1 (C4D1), after 6 weeks of nivolumab. With no exception, relapse followed autologous stem cell transplantation in all patients, and brentuximab vedotin exposure varied. The material was peripheral blood mononuclear cells (PBMCs), obtained before the fourth cycle of nivolumab. The receptors stem from a human donor with classical Hodgkin lymphoma.

The rearrangement links TRBV6-1 to TRBJ1-5; 7 nucleotides match TRBD1. The junction had 4 bases not matched to a gene; V was cut back by 5 bases and J by 0 bases. Germline V gene lookup returns CDR1 MNHNS and CDR2 SASEGT. This CDR3 contains 15 residues. This chain's CDR3 is CASSKGGNSNQPQHF. CDR3 in DNA: TGTGCCAGCAGTAAAGGGGGCAATAGCAATCAGCCCCAGCATTTT.

V and J are TRBV25-1 and TRBJ1-4; no clear D gene. The CDR3 totals 12 residues. V was pared by 8 bases and J by 8 bases, with 12 bases between. Germline CDR1 reads MGHDK; CDR2 reads SYGVNS. The CDR3 coding sequence is TGTGCCAGCCGGAACAGCGGAGAAAAACTGTTTTTT. Encoded protein: CASRNSGEKLFF.

This clone turned up a few times. The germline gene is not matched at one end of the junction; a read error may be the cause. The chain joins TRBV7-7 to TRBJ2-3, with TRBD1 matching over 9 bases. The germline V gene encodes CDR1 SSHAT and CDR2 FNYEAQ (reference sequence). The CDR3 totals 16 residues. The CDR3 region has the DNA TGTGCTAGCAGCGCACTCGTGACAGGGGGTAGAGATACGCAGTATTTT. Translating gives CASSALVTGGRDTQYF.

This clone was counted once. The chain is built from TRBV5-1 and TRBJ2-7; 10 bases fit TRBD1. Looked up from germline, CDR1 is SGHRS and CDR2 is YFSETQ. This CDR3 contains 15 residues. Trimming removed 3 bases from V and 3 bases from J; junction bases left unmatched: 6. The CDR3 spells CASSSGQGMDYEQYF. The CDR3 DNA sequence: TGCGCCAGCAGCTCGGGACAGGGGATGGACTACGAGCAGTACTTC.

The chain links TRBV2 to TRBJ2-1; 13 nucleotides line up with TRBD2. The CDR3 has 14 residues. The V gene end was trimmed by 7 bases and the J gene end by 9 bases; junction bases not matched to a gene: 6. The germline gives CDR1 SNHLY, CDR2 FYNNEI. CDR3 sequence reads: CASTGLAGVAEQFF. In nucleotides, the CDR3 is TGTGCCAGCACAGGACTAGCGGGAGTCGCTGAGCAGTTCTTC. Together with reference TRBV2 and TRBJ2-1, the CDR3 gives the full variable domain: EPEVTQTPSHQVTQMGQEVILRCVPISNHLYFYWYRQILGQKVEFLVSFYNNEISEKSEIFDDQFSVERPDGSNFTLKIRSTKLEDSAMYFCASTGLAGVAEQFFGPGTRLTVL.

The rearrangement uses TRBV5-1 and TRBJ1-5, with D possibly TRBD1 on 6 matching bases. CDR1 and CDR2 (germline): SGHRS, YFSETQ. The length of the CDR3 is 16 residues. V shed 1 base and J shed 2 bases, with 13 bases lying between them. The CDR3: CASSLMRGLCNQPQHF. As DNA, the CDR3 is TGCGCCAGCAGCTTGATGCGGGGGCTGTGCAATCAGCCCCAGCATTTT.

The chain combines TRBV29-1 with TRBJ1-4, with a possible D match to TRBD1 (6 bases). V was trimmed by 6 bases and J by 7 bases, leaving 15 bases between them. Germline V gives CDR1 SQVTM, CDR2 ANQGSEA. CDR3 length: 13 amino acids. The CDR3 reads CSVGGAPGEKLFF. The DNA for the CDR3 is TGCAGCGTCGGGGGGGCGCCGGGTGAAAAACTGTTTTTT.

The rearrangement links TRBV6-1 to TRBJ2-1; tentatively, D is TRBD1 (6 bases). V was trimmed by 2 bases and J by 8 bases, leaving 7 bases between them. The CDR3 length is 12 residues. Germline CDR1 MNHNS, CDR2 SASEGT. CDR3 loop: CASSERTDEQFF. CDR3 bases: TGTGCCAGCAGTGAAAGGACAGATGAGCAGTTCTTC.

The chain is built from TRBV19 and TRBJ2-7, with D tentatively TRBD2 (6 bases). This CDR3 spans 14 amino acids. The germline CDR1 and CDR2 sequences are LNHDA and SQIVND (reference sequence). V gave up 6 bases and J gave up 6 bases, with 18 bases separating them. CDR3 nucleotide sequence: TGTGCCAGTAGCAATTACGGGTTCGGGGGCGAGCAGTACTTC. Amino acid sequence: CASSNYGFGGEQYF.

This chain uses TRBV10-3 with TRBJ2-3; TRBD2 aligns across 12 bases. Germline V gene sequence: CDR1 ENHRY, CDR2 SYGVKD. The CDR3 loop spans 16 amino acids. Trimming took 6 bases from V and 4 from J; bases not matched to a gene: 8. CDR3: CAIRGQTSGSADTQYF. The CDR3 DNA reads TGTGCCATCAGGGGACAGACTAGCGGGAGCGCAGATACGCAGTATTTT.

This chain joins TRBV7-8 and TRBJ1-4; TRBD1 might be the D (5 bases). From germline, CDR1 is SGHVS and CDR2 FQNEAQ. This CDR3 has 15 amino acids. Trimming shortened V by 2 bases and J by 3 bases, and 10 bases separated the two germline ends. CDR3 amino acids: CASSLRGQANEKLFF. The CDR3 DNA follows: TGTGCCAGCAGCTTACGTGGACAAGCTAATGAAAAACTGTTTTTT.

This clone was detected only once. This chain joins TRBV4-1 and TRBJ2-3, with 8 bases matching TRBD1. The CDR3 sequence is 15 residues long. Trimming at V came to 7 bases and at J to 0 bases, leaving 6 bases not matched to a gene. CDR1 is MGHRA, CDR2 YSYEKL, per germline. CDR3 loop: CASTQRTGSTDTQYF. The CDR3 coding sequence is TGCGCCAGCACTCAGAGGACAGGGAGCACAGATACGCAGTATTTT.

This clone appeared once. The CDR3 nucleotides are TGTGCCAGCAGTTACTCGGACCTACCCAATGAGCAGTTCTTC. It yields the protein CASSYSDLPNEQFF. The chain carries TRBV6-6 and TRBJ2-1; no clear D gene. Trimming shortened V by 0 bases and J by 6 bases, and 9 bases separated the two germline ends. The CDR3 extends over 14 amino acids. The germline V gene encodes CDR1 MNHNY and CDR2 SVGAGI (reference sequence).

The V gene is TRBV18, the J gene TRBJ2-1; D is ambiguous. The CDR3 runs to 17 residues. Germline V gene lookup returns CDR1 KGHSH and CDR2 LQKENI. V was pared by 5 bases and J by 7 bases, with 24 bases between. This CDR3 reads CASSSIKGYGYDNEQFF. CDR3 DNA: TGTGCCAGCTCATCAATTAAGGGATACGGGTATGATAATGAGCAGTTCTTC.

This sequence joins TRBV21-1 and TRBJ2-7; the table's TRBD2 call for D was not verified on the DNA. TRBV21-1 is designated a pseudogene. This CDR3 spans 15 amino acids. CDR3 residues: CASSMGLAGVDERYF. The CDR3 nucleotides read TGTGCCAGCAGCATGGGACTAGCGGGAGTTGACGAGCGGTACTTC.

The gene calls are TRBV23-1 and TRBJ2-7, with D hard to call. TRBV23-1 is flagged as an ORF with uncertain function. V lost 4 bases and J lost 4, with 14 bases in between. The CDR3 is 14 amino acids. The CDR3, as DNA: TGCGCCAGCAGTCGAAAGCAGGAGAAATACGAGCAGTACTTC. This translates into CASSRKQEKYEQYF.

This chain connects TRBV7-6 to TRBJ1-3, with D hard to call. V lost 5 bases and J lost 0, with 8 bases in between. Looked up from germline, CDR1 is SGHVS and CDR2 is FNYEAQ. The CDR3 runs to 14 residues. CDR3 DNA sequence: TGTGCCAGCAGCGCCGGAGGCTCTGGAAACACCATATATTTT. It yields the protein CASSAGGSGNTIYF.

The CDR3 DNA sequence: TGTGCCAGCAGCCCCCGGGACACCGAAGAGACCCAGTACTTC. Translation gives CASSPRDTEETQYF. The chain couples TRBV7-9 to TRBJ2-5; D may be TRBD1 (6 bases). The CDR3 spans 14 residues. Trimming stripped 5 bases from V and 3 bases from J, with 13 bases between. Germline V gene lookup returns CDR1 SEHNR and CDR2 FQNEAQ (reference sequence).

The chain employs TRBV15 and TRBJ1-2, with 9 bases lining up with TRBD1. CDR1 and CDR2 (germline): LNHNV, YYDKDF (reference sequence). The CDR3 has 14 residues. V lost 5 bases and J lost 4; bases outside the gene matches: 5. The CDR3 loop is CATSRDRDIYGYTF. In DNA, the CDR3 is TGTGCCACCAGCCGGGACAGGGATATCTATGGCTACACCTTC.

The chain recombines TRBV5-4 with TRBJ2-1; possible D gene TRBD2, 5 bases. The germline V gene encodes CDR1 SGHNT and CDR2 YYREEE (reference sequence). V lost 4 bases, J lost 0 bases, and 14 bases lay in between. The CDR3 loop spans 16 amino acids. The CDR3 spells CASSNLAKSSYNEQFF. The CDR3 DNA sequence: TGTGCCAGCAGCAACTTAGCGAAAAGCTCCTACAATGAGCAGTTCTTC.

The chain recombines TRBV7-9 with TRBJ1-2; D is unresolved. Germline CDR1 SEHNR, CDR2 FQNEAQ (reference sequence). V gave up 5 bases and J gave up 7 bases, with 17 bases separating them. This CDR3 spans 14 amino acids. The CDR3 DNA reads TGTGCCAGCAGCGCAGGCACTTATATTGGTGGCTACACCTTC. It encodes CASSAGTYIGGYTF.

The V and J genes are TRBV6-5 and TRBJ2-1; D unresolved. CDR1 is MNHEY, CDR2 SVGAGI, per germline. The CDR3 consists of 15 residues. Deletions cut 7 bases from V and 8 bases from J, with 21 bases between. The CDR3 nucleotides are TGTGCCAGCAAATCCGTGGCCCTTCTTTTTGATGAGCAGTTCTTC. Translation: CASKSVALLFDEQFF.